These 17 T cell receptor beta chains originate from one sample sequenced in a study of T cells after yellow fever vaccination. TCRdb redid the calling of the 5' RACE reads with MiXCR, one entry per CDR3 protein. The sample holds around 590,000 distinct CDR3 sequences, 12% seen once. The specimen was PBMCs, collected on the day of the yellow fever booster vaccination. Receptors originate from a man younger than 45 who received the YFV17D yellow fever vaccine.

This sequence joins TRBV5-1 and TRBJ2-5; D uncertain. CDR1 and CDR2 (germline): SGHRS, YFSETQ. Trimming took off 4 bases at V and 5 bases at J, with 18 bases between the two ends. The CDR3 extends over 15 amino acids. As DNA, the CDR3 is TGCGCCAGCAGCCCTCAGCCGGTCATGCGGGAGACCCAGTACTTC. Translation: CASSPQPVMRETQYF.

Ten or more counts support this clonotype. V usage is TRBV7-2 and J usage is TRBJ1-6; D call uncertain. The CDR3 is 14 amino acids. Germline V gives CDR1 SGHTA, CDR2 FQGNSA. Trimming took off 3 bases at V and 7 bases at J, with 10 bases between the two ends. CDR3 sequence (DNA): TGTGCCAGCAGCTTGGACCCCAGGAATTCACCCCTCCACTTT. Protein product: CASSLDPRNSPLHF.

In this sample, this clonotype turned up a few times. The genes are TRBV5-5 and TRBJ2-5; a weak D match, TRBD2 (7 bases). V gave up 3 bases and J gave up 1 base, with 19 bases separating them. This CDR3 region has 17 residues. CDR1 and CDR2 from the germline V gene are SGHKS and YYEKEE (reference sequence). The CDR3 DNA reads as TGTGCCAGCAGCTGGGGGGACACTCCTAGCGGCCAAGAGACCCAGTACTTC. As protein: CASSWGDTPSGQETQYF.

In this sample, this clonotype turned up a few times. The V call is TRBV29-1, the J call TRBJ1-4; no definite D call. The CDR3 contains 10 residues. V lost 7 bases to trimming and J lost 8 bases, with 8 bases between them. CDR1 and CDR2 from the germline V gene are SQVTM and ANQGSEA. The CDR3 DNA reads as TGCAGCGGTTTCAACGAAAAACTGTTTTTT. Translation: CSGFNEKLFF.

This clonotype was found a few times. The J gene is TRBJ2-3, the V gene TRBV15; D not certain. CDR1 and CDR2 from the germline V gene are LNHNV and YYDKDF (reference sequence). The germline V and J ends were trimmed by 2 bases and 2 bases, with 17 bases remaining between them. The CDR3 contains 17 residues. In nucleotides, the CDR3 is TGTGCCACCAGCAGACCCGATCGGACCCTTTACACAGATACGCAGTATTTT. It specifies CATSRPDRTLYTDTQYF.

This clonotype was found a few times. V is TRBV18 and J is TRBJ2-1; TRBD2 agrees at 10 bases. The V gene end was trimmed by 4 bases and the J gene end by 8 bases; junction bases not matched to a gene: 11. Germline V gene data show CDR1 as KGHSH and CDR2 as LQKENI. The CDR3 has 16 residues. CDR3 bases: TGTGCCAGCTCACGAGTTCCAGCGGGAGGGCACGATGAGCAGTTCTTC. Protein sequence: CASSRVPAGGHDEQFF.

The sample holds a few counts of this clonotype. The genes are TRBV7-8 and TRBJ1-1; maybe TRBD1 (6 bases). V shed 5 bases and J shed 8 bases, with 24 bases lying between them. Germline V gives CDR1 SGHVS, CDR2 FQNEAQ. The CDR3 is made up of 16 amino acids. CDR3 in DNA: TGTGCCAGCAGCCTAGGGGGGGGAAACAGGGAACGAGAAGCTTTCTTT. Its protein is CASSLGGGNREREAFF.

Comments on this clonotype: A junction boundary mismatches the germline segment, possibly from a read error. The chain couples TRBV12-3 or TRBV12-4 to TRBJ2-1; TRBD2 matches 9 bases. The CDR3 is 13 residues long. This chain's CDR3 is CASRLAGGNEQLF. The CDR3 DNA is TGTGCCAGCAGACTAGCGGGCGGCAATGAGCAGCTCTTC.

The J gene is TRBJ2-5, the V gene TRBV12-3 or TRBV12-4, with 9 bases matching TRBD1. The J segment lost 4 bases and the V segment lost 4 bases, leaving 7 bases of the junction unmatched. The CDR3 sequence is 15 residues long. CDR3 DNA: TGTGCCAGCAGTTCCGGGACAGGGATCGCAGAGACCCAGTACTTC. Protein: CASSSGTGIAETQYF.

On this clonotype itself: Since a much larger clone is just one base distant, this may be a read error. This rearrangement joins TRBV4-3 to TRBJ2-1; 10 positions match TRBD2. V shed 4 bases and J 2 bases; nucleotides not matched to a gene: 8. Germline V CDR1 and CDR2: LGHNA, YSLEER. The length of the CDR3 is 17 residues. CDR3 DNA: TGCGCCAGCAGCCTCGACCTAGCGGGAGCCCCCTACAATGAGCAGTTCTTC. Translated, it gives CASSLDLAGAPYNEQFF.

The sample holds a few counts of this clonotype. This chain uses TRBV7-8 with TRBJ2-7; D gene unclear. The germline V gene encodes CDR1 SGHVS and CDR2 FQNEAQ. V lost 4 bases and J 7 bases, leaving 14 bases between the germline ends. This CDR3 is 13 amino acids long. CDR3 sequence reads: CASSSSVGIEQYF. The CDR3 bases are TGTGCCAGCAGCTCGTCAGTCGGAATAGAGCAGTACTTC.

The chain has TRBV9 and TRBJ1-3; D perhaps matches TRBD1 (5 bases). The germline V and J ends were trimmed by 0 bases and 5 bases, with 9 bases remaining between them. The length of the CDR3 is 14 residues. CDR1 and CDR2 from the germline V gene are SGDLS and YYNGEE. The CDR3 sequence: CASSVAWGRNTIYF. The CDR3 nucleotides read TGTGCCAGCAGCGTAGCTTGGGGGAGAAACACCATATATTTT.

The chain carries TRBV29-1 and TRBJ2-1, with D possibly called TRBD1 or TRBD2 (5 bases each). Germline V CDR1 and CDR2: SQVTM, ANQGSEA. This CDR3 has 12 amino acids. Between the trimmed V and J ends, which lost 8 bases and 8 bases, there was a span of 16 bases. In DNA form, the CDR3 reads TGCAGCTCGAAGGTGGGGGACCATGAGCAGTTCTTC. Its protein is CSSKVGDHEQFF.

In this sample, this clonotype turned up a few times. The chain couples TRBV5-1 to TRBJ2-3; 9 bases are a match to TRBD1. The V gene end was trimmed by 5 bases and the J gene end by 4 bases; junction bases not matched to a gene: 8. From germline, CDR1 is SGHRS and CDR2 YFSETQ. This CDR3 is built from 15 residues. CDR3 sequence reads: CASRFRDRVSDTQYF. As DNA, the CDR3 is TGCGCCAGCAGGTTCCGGGACAGGGTTTCAGATACGCAGTATTTT.

The chain has TRBV27 and TRBJ2-7; tentative D call: TRBD2 (6 bases). V was cut by 5 bases and J by 4 bases, with 18 bases left in between. CDR1 is MNHEY, CDR2 SMNVEV, per germline (reference sequence). The CDR3 has 15 amino acids. The CDR3 DNA is TGTGCCAGCAGTCCTACGGCGGGACTCGATTACGAGCAGTACTTC. It translates to CASSPTAGLDYEQYF.

The V gene is TRBV28, the J gene TRBJ2-7, with unresolved D. The germline V and J ends were trimmed by 7 bases and 3 bases, with 16 bases remaining between them. Germline V gene data show CDR1 as MDHEN and CDR2 as SYDVKM. CDR3 length equals 14 residues. CDR3 in amino acids: CASKDIETHYEQYF. The DNA of the CDR3 is TGTGCCAGCAAAGACATTGAGACCCACTACGAGCAGTACTTC. Filled out from reference TRBV28 and TRBJ2-7, the complete variable domain reads DVKVTQSSRYLVKRTGEKVFLECVQDMDHENMFWYRQDPGLGLRLIYFSYDVKMKEKGDIPEGYSVSREKKERFSLILESASTNQTSMYLCASKDIETHYEQYFGPGTRLTVT.

The chain has TRBV10-3 and TRBJ2-7; 7 nucleotides align to TRBD1. This CDR3 has 14 residues. J was trimmed by 0 bases and V by 3 bases; bases with no gene match: 2. CDR1 ENHRY and CDR2 SYGVKD come from the germline V gene. CDR3 region: CAISDGTVSYEQYF. DNA of the CDR3: TGTGCCATCAGTGACGGGACAGTCTCCTACGAGCAGTACTTC.